The 20 T cell receptor beta chains below come from one sample, sequenced in a study of T cell responses to AZD1222 COVID-19 vaccine. TCRdb keeps only in-frame clones here, not all; method: immunoSEQ multiplex PCR. The repertoire consists of roughly 150,000 clones, with 90% occurring once and the leading ten covering approximately 1.5%. The starting material was peripheral blood, obtained 28 days after the second AZD1222 dose. All receptors derive from an adult who received the AZD1222 COVID-19 vaccine.

This sequence joins TRBV5-5 and TRBJ2-7; 7 bases agree with TRBD2. Germline values: CDR1 SGHKS, CDR2 YYEKEE (reference sequence). V trimming: 4 bases; J trimming: 3 bases; junction bases outside the gene matches: 7. CDR3 length: 14 residues. DNA for the CDR3: TGTGCCAGCAGCCTCGGGGGGACCATCTACGAGCAGTACTTC. It encodes CASSLGGTIYEQYF.

The gene calls are TRBV9 and TRBJ2-3; D gene uncertain. CDR1 SGDLS and CDR2 YYNGEE come from the germline V gene. The V gene lost 0 bases and the J gene lost 0 bases, with 8 bases spanning the gap. The CDR3 sequence is 15 residues long. The CDR3 DNA sequence: TGTGCCAGCAGCGTAGGGCTAACTAGCACAGATACGCAGTATTTT. Translated, it gives CASSVGLTSTDTQYF.

This chain uses TRBV28 with TRBJ1-5, with TRBD1 identical over 9 bases. Germline-derived CDR1 and CDR2 are MDHEN and SYDVKM. The CDR3 is 14 amino acids. V trimming: 10 bases; J trimming: 2 bases; junction bases outside the gene matches: 6. The CDR3 is CATHRGRGNQPQHF. CDR3 bases: TGTGCCACTCACAGGGGGCGCGGCAATCAGCCCCAGCATTTT. Looking up the rest from reference TRBV28 and TRBJ1-5 gives the full variable domain: DVKVTQSSRYLVKRTGEKVFLECVQDMDHENMFWYRQDPGLGLRLIYFSYDVKMKEKGDIPEGYSVSREKKERFSLILESASTNQTSMYLCATHRGRGNQPQHFGDGTRLSIL.

The CDR3 nucleotides read TGTGCCAGCAAACAGGGGGCCACAACCTACGAGCAGTACTTC. It is translated as CASKQGATTYEQYF. V gene TRBV5-4 combines with J gene TRBJ2-7; 9 bases map to TRBD1. The V gene's germline CDR1 is SGHNT and CDR2 YYREEE (reference sequence). The CDR3 covers 14 residues. Unmatched junction bases numbered 6, after V lost 6 bases and J lost 2 bases.

The V call is TRBV6-5, the J call TRBJ2-2; D possibly corresponds to TRBD2 (5 bases). In germline, CDR1 is MNHEY, CDR2 SVGAGI. V was pared by 0 bases and J by 6 bases, with 14 bases between. The CDR3 totals 16 residues. CDR3 nucleotide sequence: TGTGCCAGCAGTTACTCGGGGAGTCTTATTTCCGGGGAGCTGTTTTTT. Translation: CASSYSGSLISGELFF.

The rearrangement links TRBV2 to TRBJ2-3; TRBD1 agrees at 7 bases. CDR1 is SNHLY, CDR2 FYNNEI, per germline. This CDR3 is built from 15 residues. V trimming: 4 bases; J trimming: 2 bases; junction bases outside the gene matches: 6. The CDR3 region has the DNA TGTGCCAGCAGTGCTGGGACAGCTTCCACAGATACGCAGTATTTT. The encoded protein is CASSAGTASTDTQYF.

The chain has TRBV5-6 and TRBJ1-5; possible D gene TRBD1, 5 bases. The length of the CDR3 is 16 residues. Germline V gene data show CDR1 as SGHDT and CDR2 as YYEEEE. Trimming stripped 5 bases from V and 0 bases from J, with 15 bases between. This CDR3 is CASSFSGQYSNQPQHF. In DNA form, the CDR3 reads TGTGCCAGCAGTTTCTCGGGGCAATATAGCAATCAGCCCCAGCATTTT.

The V and J genes are TRBV6-1 and TRBJ1-2; D is undetermined. V gave up 1 base and J gave up 1 base, with 16 bases separating them. CDR3 length equals 17 residues. Per germline, CDR1 MNHNS and CDR2 SASEGT. The CDR3 loop reads CASSEGIGGSNNYGYTF. CDR3 coding DNA: TGTGCCAGCAGTGAAGGTATAGGCGGCAGCAATAACTATGGCTACACCTTC.

This chain connects TRBV19 to TRBJ1-1; D is ambiguous. The V end was cut by 5 bases, the J end by 2 bases, with 15 bases between. The CDR3 sequence is 15 residues long. Germline V gives CDR1 LNHDA, CDR2 SQIVND (reference sequence). The CDR3 sequence: CASSPGRGLNTEAFF. DNA of the CDR3: TGTGCCAGTAGTCCTGGTAGAGGCCTTAACACTGAAGCTTTCTTT. Complete variable domain (other parts from reference TRBV19 and TRBJ1-1): DGGITQSPKYLFRKEGQNVTLSCEQNLNHDAMYWYRQDPGQGLRLIYYSQIVNDFQKGDIAEGYSVSREKKESFPLTVTSAQKNPTAFYLCASSPGRGLNTEAFFGQGTRLTVV.

CDR3 DNA sequence: TGCAGCGTTGGAGGCAGGGGTGACTATGGCTACACCTTC. Translation: CSVGGRGDYGYTF. The chain is built from TRBV29-1 and TRBJ1-2; a possible D gene is TRBD1 (6 bases). Trimming shortened V by 4 bases and J by 3 bases, and 12 bases separated the two germline ends. The germline CDR1 and CDR2 sequences are SQVTM and ANQGSEA. The CDR3 is 13 residues long.

The J gene is TRBJ2-7, the V gene TRBV5-4; 12 bases map to TRBD1. The CDR3 extends over 15 amino acids. Per the germline V gene, CDR1 is SGHNT and CDR2 is YYREEE (reference sequence). The V gene end was trimmed by 2 bases and the J gene end by 2 bases; junction bases not matched to a gene: 2. The CDR3 DNA sequence: TGTGCCAGCAGCTTCGGGACAGGGGGCCCCTACGAGCAGTACTTC. Its translation is CASSFGTGGPYEQYF.

The chain links TRBV9 to TRBJ2-1; TRBD2 matches 7 bases. This CDR3 is 15 amino acids long. Per germline, CDR1 SGDLS and CDR2 YYNGEE. V lost 4 bases and J lost 6; bases outside the gene matches: 10. The CDR3 DNA follows: TGTGCCAGCAGCCTATCAGCGGGAAGATCCAATGAGCAGTTCTTC. Its protein product is CASSLSAGRSNEQFF.

V is TRBV11-2 and J is TRBJ1-6; 8 positions agree with TRBD1. CDR1 and CDR2 from the germline V gene are SGHAT and FQNNGV. The CDR3 extends over 17 amino acids. V lost 4 bases to trimming and J lost 2 bases; unmatched junction nucleotides: 7. CDR3 protein: CASSSPQGATYNSPLHF. DNA for the CDR3: TGTGCCAGCAGCTCTCCGCAGGGGGCGACCTATAATTCACCCCTCCACTTT.

The chain carries TRBV7-2 and TRBJ1-5, with no clear D. With 2 bases removed from V and 0 bases from J, the gap between germline ends came to 11 bases. The germline V gene encodes CDR1 SGHTA and CDR2 FQGNSA. CDR3 length: 16 amino acids. The CDR3 spells CASSLQGPYSNQPQHF. CDR3 coding DNA: TGTGCCAGCAGCTTACAAGGACCATATAGCAATCAGCCCCAGCATTTT.

This chain uses TRBV2 with TRBJ2-2; 8 bases map to TRBD1. The CDR3 is 16 residues long. The V gene end was trimmed by 4 bases and the J gene end by 6 bases; junction bases not matched to a gene: 10. The V gene's germline CDR1 is SNHLY and CDR2 FYNNEI. The CDR3 DNA reads TGTGCCAGCAGTGGAGGACAGGGTTTATTGTCCGGGGAGCTGTTTTTT. It yields the protein CASSGGQGLLSGELFF.

The chain carries TRBV10-1 and TRBJ2-1, with TRBD2 matching 12 bases. Germline V gene sequence: CDR1 WNHNN, CDR2 SYGVQD (reference sequence). The CDR3 has 16 residues. V shed 3 bases and J 8 bases; nucleotides not matched to a gene: 8. This CDR3 is CASSEASGRAEDEQFF. The CDR3 DNA follows: TGCGCCAGCAGTGAAGCTAGCGGGAGGGCCGAGGATGAGCAGTTCTTC.

The rearrangement joins TRBV7-6 to TRBJ2-7; D may be TRBD2 (5 bases). The ends were cut back, 1 base at V and 5 bases at J, with 12 bases in the middle. The CDR3 length is 14 residues. Germline CDR1 SGHVS, CDR2 FNYEAQ. The CDR3 protein is CASSLGGRQNEQYF. The CDR3 DNA is TGTGCCAGCAGCTTAGGTGGGAGACAAAACGAGCAGTACTTC.

The CDR3 sequence: CATSRGTGGRDYGYTF. CDR3 nucleotide sequence: TGTGCCACCAGCAGAGGGACAGGGGGTCGGGACTATGGCTACACCTTC. The chain uses TRBV15 and TRBJ1-2; 10 bases align to TRBD1. CDR3 length: 16 residues. Germline values: CDR1 LNHNV, CDR2 YYDKDF (reference sequence). J gave up 3 bases and V 1 base, and 5 bases lay outside the gene matches.

Comment on this clone: A junction end diverges from the germline sequence, so it may reflect a read error. V is TRBV2 and J is TRBJ2-1, with D perhaps matching TRBD1 or TRBD2 (6 bases each). From germline, CDR1 is SNHLY and CDR2 FYNNEI. The CDR3 spans 13 residues. In nucleotides, the CDR3 is TGTGCCAGCAGGGAAGAACAGGGAGGTGAGCAGTTCTTC. As protein: CASREEQGGEQFF. Combining the CDR3 with reference TRBV2 and TRBJ2-1 gives the whole variable domain EPEVTQTPSHQVTQMGQEVILRCVPISNHLYFYWYRQILGQKVEFLVSFYNNEISEKSEIFDDQFSVERPDGSNFTLKIRSTKLEDSAMYFCASREEQGGEQFFGPGTRLTVL.

The chain uses TRBV18 and TRBJ1-3; D is ambiguous. CDR1 KGHSH and CDR2 LQKENI come from the germline V gene. This CDR3 has 15 residues. V was shortened by 3 bases and J by 0 bases, with 9 bases between the two germline ends. The CDR3 loop reads CASSPSQSSGNTIYF. In DNA, the CDR3 is TGTGCCAGCTCACCCAGCCAGAGCTCTGGAAACACCATATATTTT.